Here is one T cell receptor beta chain with its context. This clonotype has a count of ten or more. The antigen it binds to is not known. No base-level quality is on record; no much larger clone is a single base apart. Sequenced using an Illumina HiSeq 2500. TCR beta libraries were prepared by quantitative 5'-RACE with molecular barcodes. Processing in the source paper ran as follows. A new computational method based on a probabilistic model of VDJ rearrangement was used to identify disease-linked TCR variants. The public reads were reprocessed in TCRdb via fastp at Q25 and MiXCR, keeping in-frame beta chains. CDR3 protein duplicates are merged, each entry listing the most common genes and DNA. These V and J calls derive from TCRdb rather than the authors' analysis. The sample table records 150,000 to 200,000 distinct CDR3 sequences; over 10% of these occur just once. Approximately 9.9% of the sample goes to the ten largest clones.

The CDR3 runs 14 amino acids, cysteine and phenylalanine included. The sequence is cut down to CDR3 DNA, 42 bases in frame from base 1. Looking up the germline V gene (reference sequence) yields CDR1 LNHNV and CDR2 YYDKDF. Trimming costs V 5 bases and J 0 bases, and their ends lie 10 bases apart. This sample is part of a study of CD8 T cells in ankylosing spondylitis (dated by TCRdb to between 2016 and 2019). At the level of the whole study: The study profiled T cell receptor beta repertoires in healthy donors and ankylosing spondylitis patients to find disease-linked TCR variants. In total, the full study cohort was made up of roughly 110 healthy donors and some 26 ankylosing spondylitis patients. Peripheral blood samples were taken, and synovial fluid was additionally collected from ankylosing spondylitis patients.

What the authors observed across the whole study: The disease-linked clones showed a CD8+ phenotype and occurred at relatively low frequencies in peripheral blood. The disease-linked clones were reported to be significantly enriched in matched synovial fluid samples from ankylosing spondylitis patients. Some motif variants were previously reported in synovial fluid and blood of reactive arthritis patients, suggesting common disease-initiation mechanisms. A TCR beta motif of 7 or 8 highly homologous amino acid variants appeared characteristic of blood from ankylosing spondylitis patients.

In this chain, TRBV15 is recombined with TRBJ1-1, with the D gene not confidently named. The sequence came from a female donor with ankylosing spondylitis or in good health (not recorded which). Sequenced: blood, either unsorted or a sorted T cell fraction (not recorded which). The nucleotide sequence is TGTGCCACCAGCCACTGGACGGTGAACACTGAAGCTTTCTTT. Translated, it gives CATSHWTVNTEAFF.